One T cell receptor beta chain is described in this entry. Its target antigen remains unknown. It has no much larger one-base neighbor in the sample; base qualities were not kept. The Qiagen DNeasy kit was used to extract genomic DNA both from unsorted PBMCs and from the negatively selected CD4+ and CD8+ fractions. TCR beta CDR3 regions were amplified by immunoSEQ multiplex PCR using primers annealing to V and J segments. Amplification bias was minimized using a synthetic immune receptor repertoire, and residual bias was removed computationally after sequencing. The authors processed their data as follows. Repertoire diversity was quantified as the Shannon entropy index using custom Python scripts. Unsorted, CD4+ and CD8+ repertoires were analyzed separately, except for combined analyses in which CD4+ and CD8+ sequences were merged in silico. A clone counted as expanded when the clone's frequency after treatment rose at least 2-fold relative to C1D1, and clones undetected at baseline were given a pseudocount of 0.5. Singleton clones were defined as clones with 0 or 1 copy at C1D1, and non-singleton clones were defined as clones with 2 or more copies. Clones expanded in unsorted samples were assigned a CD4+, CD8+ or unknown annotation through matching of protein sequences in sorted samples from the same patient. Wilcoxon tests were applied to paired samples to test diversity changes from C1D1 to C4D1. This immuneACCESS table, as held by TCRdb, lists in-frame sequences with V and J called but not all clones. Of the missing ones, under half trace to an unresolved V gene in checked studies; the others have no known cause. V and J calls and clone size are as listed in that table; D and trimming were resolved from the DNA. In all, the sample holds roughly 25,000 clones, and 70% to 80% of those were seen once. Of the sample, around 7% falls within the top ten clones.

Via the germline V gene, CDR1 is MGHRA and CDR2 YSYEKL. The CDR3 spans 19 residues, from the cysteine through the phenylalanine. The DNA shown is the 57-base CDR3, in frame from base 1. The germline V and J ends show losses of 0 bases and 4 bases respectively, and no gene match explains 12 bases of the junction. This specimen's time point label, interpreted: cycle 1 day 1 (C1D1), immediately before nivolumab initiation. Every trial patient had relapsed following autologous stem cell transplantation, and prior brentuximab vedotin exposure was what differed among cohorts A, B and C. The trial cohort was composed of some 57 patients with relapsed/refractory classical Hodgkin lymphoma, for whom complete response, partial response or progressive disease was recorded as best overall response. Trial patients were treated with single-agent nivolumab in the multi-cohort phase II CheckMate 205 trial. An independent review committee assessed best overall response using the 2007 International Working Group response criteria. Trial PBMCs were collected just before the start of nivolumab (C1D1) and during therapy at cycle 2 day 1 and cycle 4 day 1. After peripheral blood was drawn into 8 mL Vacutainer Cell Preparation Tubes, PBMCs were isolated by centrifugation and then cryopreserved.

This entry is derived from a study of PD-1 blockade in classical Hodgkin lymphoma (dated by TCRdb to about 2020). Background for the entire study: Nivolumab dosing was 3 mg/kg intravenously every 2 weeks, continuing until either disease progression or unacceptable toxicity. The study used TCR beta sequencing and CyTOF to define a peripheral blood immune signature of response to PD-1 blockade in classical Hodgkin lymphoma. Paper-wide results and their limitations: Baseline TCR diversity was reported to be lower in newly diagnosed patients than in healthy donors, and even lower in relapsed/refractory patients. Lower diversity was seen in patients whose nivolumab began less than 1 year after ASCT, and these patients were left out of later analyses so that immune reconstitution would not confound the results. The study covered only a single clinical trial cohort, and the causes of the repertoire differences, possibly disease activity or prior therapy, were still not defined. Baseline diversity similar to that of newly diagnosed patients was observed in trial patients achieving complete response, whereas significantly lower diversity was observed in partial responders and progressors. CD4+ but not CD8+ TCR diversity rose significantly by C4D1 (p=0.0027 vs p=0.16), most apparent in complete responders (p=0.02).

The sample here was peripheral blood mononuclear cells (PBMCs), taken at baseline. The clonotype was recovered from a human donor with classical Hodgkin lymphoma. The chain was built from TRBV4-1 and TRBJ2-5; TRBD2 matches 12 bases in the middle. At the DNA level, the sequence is TGCGCCAGCAGCCAAGAAGTGGCTAGCGGGGGGGCCTCCCGAGAGACCCAGTACTTC. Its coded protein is CASSQEVASGGASRETQYF.